A single sample gave rise to the 6 T cell receptor beta chains below, sequenced in a study of blood T cell repertoires in COVID-19 (dated by TCRdb to between 2020 and 2021). Library method: the immunoSEQ multiplex PCR assay. TCRdb stores this immuneACCESS table with in-frame sequences only. Part of the clones is absent; in the studies checked, under half of the shortfall reflects unresolved V genes, and no reason is known for the rest. The sample records 300,000 to 500,000 clones, approximately 88% of which are singletons. The ten largest clonotypes hold more than 2% of the sample. Sequencing was carried out using PBMCs or T cells enriched from blood (not recorded which). The receptor set was obtained from a woman in her thirties or forties with acute COVID-19.

The rearrangement joins TRBV10-2 to TRBJ2-1; 7 bases line up with TRBD2. Germline CDR1 reads WSHSY; CDR2 reads SAAADI. Losses at the gene ends were 0 bases for V and 6 bases for J; bases not matched to a gene: 8. The CDR3 extends over 16 amino acids. CDR3 in amino acids: CASSESGGSGGNEQFF. CDR3 nucleotide sequence: TGCGCCAGCAGTGAGTCTGGCGGGTCGGGGGGCAATGAGCAGTTCTTC.

This sequence joins TRBV4-1 and TRBJ1-1, with 10 nucleotides matching TRBD1. With 3 bases clipped from V and 4 bases from J, the junction kept 5 bases outside the gene matches. CDR3 size: 15 residues. Germline values: CDR1 MGHRA, CDR2 YSYEKL. The CDR3 DNA sequence: TGCGCCAGCAGCCAGGGACAGGGGTCATTCACTGAAGCTTTCTTT. This codes for CASSQGQGSFTEAFF.

The chain combines TRBV5-1 with TRBJ1-2; 7 bases fit TRBD1. The CDR3 spans 12 residues. Germline CDR1 and CDR2: SGHRS and YFSETQ. Losses at the gene ends were 5 bases for V and 5 bases for J; bases not matched to a gene: 3. CDR3 loop: CASRDRSYGYTF. CDR3 DNA: TGCGCCAGCAGGGACAGGAGTTATGGCTACACCTTC.

This clone has only one observation. The gene calls are TRBV11-2 and TRBJ1-5; 8 bases are a match to TRBD1. Germline V CDR1 and CDR2: SGHAT, FQNNGV. The CDR3 length is 15 residues. The J segment lost 3 bases and the V segment lost 1 base, leaving 2 bases of the junction unmatched. CDR3 amino acids: CASSLGTGSNQPQHF. The CDR3 DNA sequence: TGTGCCAGCAGCTTAGGGACAGGGTCCAATCAGCCCCAGCATTTT. Full variable domain (remainder filled in from reference TRBV11-2 and TRBJ1-5): EAGVAQSPRYKIIEKRQSVAFWCNPISGHATLYWYQQILGQGPKLLIQFQNNGVVDDSQLPKDRFSAERLKGVDSTLKIQPAKLEDSAVYLCASSLGTGSNQPQHFGDGTRLSIL.

About this clone: This specimen includes other DNA sequences encoding the same CDR3. The genes are TRBV7-8 and TRBJ2-5; D gene ambiguous. Germline assignment: CDR1 SGHVS and CDR2 FQNEAQ. V lost 1 base and J lost 4, with 4 bases in between. The CDR3 sequence is 12 residues long. CDR3 sequence (DNA): TGTGCCAGCAGCTTAGAGCGAGAGACCCAGTACTTC. Amino acids: CASSLERETQYF.

The chain recombines TRBV19 with TRBJ2-2; 7 nucleotides match TRBD1. With V trimmed by 7 bases and J by 5 bases, 7 bases remained unmatched. This CDR3 has 14 residues. Germline loops: CDR1 LNHDA, CDR2 SQIVND (reference sequence). The CDR3 loop is CASTPTGRTGELFF. For the CDR3, the DNA is TGTGCCAGTACCCCGACAGGGCGAACCGGGGAGCTGTTTTTT.